This T cell receptor beta chain was sequenced in a study of Graves' ophthalmopathy and Graves' hyperthyroidism. Study findings and constraints: The model forecast ophthalmopathy progression, reaching roughly 70% sensitivity and roughly 72% specificity.

There are 13 residues in the CDR3. In germline, CDR1 is SQVTM, CDR2 ANQGSEA. Trimming took off 2 bases at V and 5 bases at J, with 12 bases between the two ends. At least ten counts were recorded for this clonotype. Antigen: not known. Patients in the hyperthyroidism group, adults aged 18 to 65, were newly diagnosed, under 2 months' duration. Other autoimmune diseases, uncontrolled infections, pregnancy or lactation excluded patients from enrollment. The diagnostic workup employed clinical symptoms, serum thyroxine, TRAb, thyroid ultrasound and orbital computed tomography. Scientists amplified the TCR beta CDR3 regions from RNA transcripts. After a first-round RT-PCR with HTBI primers, a second-round multiplex PCR was run. A single record per CDR3 protein comes from TCRdb applying MiXCR to the multiplex PCR reads. The sample records around 1.1 million distinct CDR3 sequences, about 35% being singletons.

The receptor's source is an adult man with Graves' hyperthyroidism. Input material: peripheral blood or thyroid tissue (not recorded which). The chain joins TRBV29-1 to TRBJ1-2; no firm D call. CDR3 loop: CSVEWPGKYGYTF. The CDR3 bases are TGCAGCGTTGAATGGCCGGGGAAGTATGGCTACACCTTC.